Each of the 18 T cell receptor beta chains below was sequenced from the same sample in a study of radiation and T cells in renal cell carcinoma. Treatment denoted: treatment-naive control, cytoreductive nephrectomy. Sequencing was performed with immunoSEQ multiplex PCR; in TCRdb, only in-frame clones are kept and a portion is missing. The sample carries 15,000 to 20,000 clones, approximately 59% recorded once. This material consisted of tumor tissue, taken from a patient whose treatment was nephrectomy without radiotherapy. These receptors all stem from a man in his fifties or sixties with renal cell carcinoma.

The rearrangement links TRBV18 to TRBJ1-3; unclear D gene. Germline V gives CDR1 KGHSH, CDR2 LQKENI. CDR3 length equals 15 residues. V gave up 2 bases and J gave up 3 bases, with 11 bases separating them. CDR3 bases: TGTGCCAGCTCACCATATCCAACAGATGGAAACACCATATATTTT. Translated: CASSPYPTDGNTIYF.

This chain uses TRBV5-1 with TRBJ1-1; D not resolved. The V and J ends lost 0 bases and 1 base respectively, with 7 bases between them. The CDR3 loop spans 14 amino acids. CDR1 and CDR2 from the germline V gene are SGHRS and YFSETQ. The CDR3 here is CASSLDGKNTEAFF. The CDR3 coding sequence is TGCGCCAGCAGCTTGGACGGGAAGAACACTGAAGCTTTCTTT.

This clone turned up a few times. The chain is built from TRBV11-3 and TRBJ2-2, with a possible D match to TRBD2 (6 bases). Germline V gene sequence: CDR1 SGHNT, CDR2 YENEEA. Trimming removed 4 bases at V and 6 bases at J, with 12 bases between. The CDR3 is made up of 14 amino acids. The CDR3 DNA reads as TGTGCCAGCAGCTCAGCGGGTGGCGCCGGGGAGCTGTTTTTT. The encoded protein is CASSSAGGAGELFF.

V and J are TRBV4-1 and TRBJ2-3; TRBD2 matches at 7 bases. V shed 3 bases and J 2 bases; nucleotides not matched to a gene: 8. This CDR3 region has 16 residues. Per the germline V gene, CDR1 is MGHRA and CDR2 is YSYEKL. CDR3 in DNA: TGCGCCAGCAGCCACCCTACTAGCGACAACACAGATACGCAGTATTTT. Translating gives CASSHPTSDNTDTQYF.

J is TRBJ1-5 and V is TRBV7-8; D remains unclear. The germline CDR1 and CDR2 sequences are SGHVS and FQNEAQ. V was clipped by 0 bases and J by 1 base, with 4 bases between them. The CDR3 loop spans 14 amino acids. The CDR3 is CASSLARSNQPQHF. DNA for the CDR3: TGTGCCAGCAGCTTAGCAAGGAGCAATCAGCCCCAGCATTTT.

The J gene is TRBJ2-3, the V gene TRBV9; D might be TRBD2 (6 bases). The CDR3 runs 15 residues. The ends were cut back, 0 bases at V and 5 bases at J, with 13 bases in the middle. CDR1 SGDLS and CDR2 YYNGEE come from the germline V gene. The CDR3 loop reads CASSVGGLIGDTQYF. The CDR3 nucleotides read TGTGCCAGCAGCGTAGGGGGACTGATCGGAGATACGCAGTATTTT.

This clone appeared a few times. This chain connects TRBV30 to TRBJ1-4; the match to TRBD1 covers 8 bases. The V gene end was trimmed by 0 bases and the J gene end by 6 bases; junction bases not matched to a gene: 12. CDR3 length equals 17 residues. Germline-derived CDR1 and CDR2 are GTSNPN and SVGIG (reference sequence). CDR3 coding DNA: TGTGCCTGGAGTGTTTCCCCCCCCGGGACAGGTTATGAAAAACTGTTTTTT. Protein: CAWSVSPPGTGYEKLFF.

Remarks on this clone: The sample has other DNA sequences that encode this CDR3 too. The J gene is TRBJ1-1, the V gene TRBV5-1; D gene ambiguous. The CDR3 spans 14 residues. The V gene lost 0 bases and the J gene lost 1 base, with 7 bases spanning the gap. The V gene's germline CDR1 is SGHRS and CDR2 YFSETQ. The CDR3 loop reads CASSLAKGNTEAFF. In DNA, the CDR3 is TGCGCCAGCAGCTTGGCGAAAGGGAACACTGAAGCTTTCTTT.

V usage is TRBV5-1 and J usage is TRBJ2-6; 7 bases are a match to TRBD1. Trimming took 0 bases from V and 1 from J; bases not matched to a gene: 1. In germline, CDR1 is SGHRS, CDR2 YFSETQ. The CDR3 is 16 residues long. The chain's CDR3 is CASSLGGQSGANVLTF. Written as DNA, the CDR3 is TGCGCCAGCAGCTTGGGGGGACAGTCTGGGGCCAACGTCCTGACTTTC.

This clone has just a few counts. The chain uses TRBV27 and TRBJ2-1; D is unresolved. The V end was cut by 5 bases, the J end by 10 bases, with 9 bases between. The CDR3 covers 11 residues. The germline gives CDR1 MNHEY, CDR2 SMNVEV (reference sequence). CDR3 nucleotide sequence: TGTGCCAGCAGTACTCTTGAGGAGCAGTTCTTC. Translation gives CASSTLEEQFF.

The gene calls are TRBV7-9 and TRBJ2-3; the match to TRBD2 covers 8 bases. The CDR3 totals 18 residues. The V gene's germline CDR1 is SEHNR and CDR2 FQNEAQ (reference sequence). After removal of 1 base from V and 3 bases from J, the junction contained 12 bases not matched to a gene. DNA of the CDR3: TGTGCCAGCAGCTTAGGAGCGGGGGCCGTCTGGGGGACAGATACGCAGTATTTT. Translated: CASSLGAGAVWGTDTQYF.

The chain has TRBV27 and TRBJ1-1; the match to TRBD1 covers 8 bases. V shed 9 bases, J shed 5 bases, and the junction held 5 bases outside the gene matches. This CDR3 is built from 12 residues. CDR1 is MNHEY and CDR2 is SMNVEV in the germline V gene (reference sequence). CDR3 nucleotides: TGTGCCAGTTATACAGGGGGGACTGAAGCTTTCTTT. Protein: CASYTGGTEAFF.

V and J are TRBV4-3 and TRBJ2-7; unclear D gene. This CDR3 contains 14 residues. Trimming took 2 bases from V and 5 from J, leaving 13 bases between them. CDR1 is LGHNA and CDR2 is YSLEER in the germline V gene. The CDR3: CASSQTVGNNEQYF. The CDR3 coding sequence is TGCGCCAGCAGCCAAACAGTAGGAAATAACGAGCAGTACTTC.

V and J are TRBV11-2 and TRBJ2-7; TRBD1 or TRBD2 may be the D gene (5 bases each). The germline V gene has CDR1 SGHAT and CDR2 FQNNGV. The CDR3 runs to 11 residues. Trimming took 8 bases from V and 2 from J, leaving 7 bases between them. CDR3 in DNA: TGTGCCAGCGGGGGTCCCTACGAGCAGTACTTC. Translating it yields CASGGPYEQYF.

This clone was detected only a few times. This chain connects TRBV7-8 to TRBJ1-5, with D perhaps TRBD1 (5 bases). There are 16 residues in the CDR3. CDR1 and CDR2 from the germline V gene are SGHVS and FQNEAQ. V was shortened by 0 bases and J by 4 bases, with 13 bases between the two germline ends. CDR3 region: CASSLAVGGGNQPQHF. DNA of the CDR3: TGTGCCAGCAGCTTAGCGGTGGGGGGTGGAAATCAGCCCCAGCATTTT.

J is TRBJ2-2 and V is TRBV5-8, with D possibly TRBD2 on 5 matching bases. The length of the CDR3 is 14 residues. Germline V gene data show CDR1 as SGHTS and CDR2 as YDEGEE. V was pared by 4 bases and J by 6 bases, with 13 bases between. CDR3 loop: CASSRTEWAGELFF. CDR3 sequence (DNA): TGTGCCAGCAGCCGGACTGAATGGGCCGGGGAGCTGTTTTTT. The whole variable domain, filled in from reference TRBV5-8 and TRBJ2-2, reads EAGVTQSPTHLIKTRGQQATLRCSPISGHTSVYWYQQALGLGLQFLLWYDEGEERNRGNFPPRFSGRQFPNYSSELNVNALELEDSALYLCASSRTEWAGELFFGEGSRLTVL.

The rearrangement uses TRBV30 and TRBJ2-5; D possibly uses TRBD1 or TRBD2 (5 bases each). The J call may not be correct, given that the DNA end is closer to TRBJ2-7. CDR1 GTSNPN and CDR2 SVGIG come from the germline V gene (reference sequence). This CDR3 spans 16 amino acids. The chain's CDR3 is CAWSTGPVGSSYEQYF. The DNA for the CDR3 is TGTGCCTGGAGTACGGGGCCCGTAGGGAGCTCCTACGAGCAGTACTTC.

This clone is labeled medium-sized. The genes are TRBV23-1 and TRBJ1-6, with 9 bases identical to TRBD1. TRBV23-1 carries the ORF label, with uncertain function. V dropped 0 bases and J dropped 10; count of bases not matched to a gene: 19. The CDR3 spans 20 residues. This CDR3 reads CASSQSTRGGTGGIGSPLHF. The CDR3 coding sequence is TGCGCCAGCAGTCAATCGACGAGGGGGGGCACAGGGGGCATTGGGTCACCCCTCCACTTT.